This T cell receptor beta chain was captured in a study of blood T cell repertoires in COVID-19 (TCRdb year 2020). About the study as a whole: Collaborator samples came from the United States, Italy and Spain and covered acute and convalescent phases of COVID-19. The material from the prospective study consisted of cDNA or gDNA derived from T cells, B-cell-depleted T cells, or PBMCs. Deeply sampled blood TCRbeta repertoires from subjects exposed to, actively infected with, or recovered from COVID-19 were included in the dataset. The repertoires were released in a freely available public database meant as a resource for research on the immune response to SARS-CoV-2. The samples were drawn from the first 160 participants of the ongoing ImmuneRACE study and from more than 1,000 subjects provided by 6 global collaborators. A de-identified subject ID, COVID-19 status, age in years and sex were almost always included in the sample metadata. Where available, HLA class I and class II types were obtained from metadata supplied by the sample provider rather than from assay-based typing. The paper as a whole reports these results and caveats: Clinical and demographic metadata were provided uncurated, with the amount varying by source and participant.

The immunoSEQ Assay, a bias-controlled multiplex PCR, was used to amplify TCRbeta CDR3 regions from genomic DNA. As for the original processing: Within the assay, amplification of reference gene primers was used to estimate how many nucleated cells each sample contained. Sequence reads were collapsed and filtered to measure the absolute abundance of every unique TCRbeta CDR3 rearrangement. For each sample, productive Simpson clonality was calculated as the square root of Simpson's diversity index across productive rearrangements. The clones in this table, taken by TCRdb from immuneACCESS, are in-frame only. Not every clone is retained; where verified, under half of the shortfall comes from an unresolved V gene, and the cause of the rest is unknown. The V and J calls and the clone size are those of that table, but D and trimming were determined from the DNA. In this sample the table shows about 52,000 clones, about four fifths of which occur a single time. The ten largest make up around 10% of the sample.

At one collaborating source in Seattle, patients were enrolled during active infection and were followed longitudinally through the course of disease. The collaborating institutions used their own protocols to collect whole blood in K2EDTA tubes. For TCRbeta analysis, collaborator samples were shipped as frozen whole blood, as isolated PBMCs, or as DNA extracted from either sample type. For this clone: The antigen it recognizes is unknown. No per-base quality is available; no much larger clone lies one base away.

CDR1 and CDR2 (KGHSH, LQKENI) derive from the germline V gene. Relative to germline, V is missing 3 bases and J is missing 3 bases, with 3 bases of the junction outside any gene match. The CDR3 holds 15 amino acids from the cysteine to the phenylalanine. Only the CDR3 portion is preserved as DNA: 45 bases, with reading frame beginning at the first base. Sequenced: peripheral blood. The sequence came from a man older than 75 with COVID-19, enrolled during active disease. This chain is built from TRBV18 and TRBJ1-3; 9 junctional bases match TRBD1. The encoded CDR3 is CASSPNRGHGNTIYF. The bases are TGTGCCAGCTCACCGAACAGGGGGCATGGAAACACCATATATTTT.